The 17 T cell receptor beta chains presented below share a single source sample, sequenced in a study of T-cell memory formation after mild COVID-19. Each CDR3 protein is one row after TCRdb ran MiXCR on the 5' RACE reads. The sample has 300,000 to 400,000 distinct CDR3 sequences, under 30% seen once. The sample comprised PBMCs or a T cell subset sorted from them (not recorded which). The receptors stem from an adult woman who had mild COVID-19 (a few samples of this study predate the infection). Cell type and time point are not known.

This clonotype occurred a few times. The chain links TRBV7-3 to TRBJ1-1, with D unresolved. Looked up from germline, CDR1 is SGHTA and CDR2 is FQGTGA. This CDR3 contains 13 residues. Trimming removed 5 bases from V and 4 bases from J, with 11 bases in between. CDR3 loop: CASSPGKVTEAFF. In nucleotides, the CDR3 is TGTGCCAGCAGCCCCGGTAAGGTCACTGAAGCTTTCTTT.

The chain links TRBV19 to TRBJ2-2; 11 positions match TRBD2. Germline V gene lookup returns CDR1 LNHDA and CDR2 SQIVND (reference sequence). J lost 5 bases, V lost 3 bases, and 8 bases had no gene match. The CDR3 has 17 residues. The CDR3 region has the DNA TGTGCCAGTAGTATTTCGGGGACTAGCGGATTGACCGGGGAGCTGTTTTTT. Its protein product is CASSISGTSGLTGELFF. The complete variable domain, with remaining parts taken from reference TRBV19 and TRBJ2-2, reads DGGITQSPKYLFRKEGQNVTLSCEQNLNHDAMYWYRQDPGQGLRLIYYSQIVNDFQKGDIAEGYSVSREKKESFPLTVTSAQKNPTAFYLCASSISGTSGLTGELFFGEGSRLTVL.

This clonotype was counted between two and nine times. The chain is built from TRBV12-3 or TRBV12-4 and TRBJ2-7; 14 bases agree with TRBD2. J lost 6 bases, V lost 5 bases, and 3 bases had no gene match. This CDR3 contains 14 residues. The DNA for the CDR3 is TGTGCCAGCAGTCCGACTAGCGGGAGGGTCGAGCAGTACTTC. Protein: CASSPTSGRVEQYF.

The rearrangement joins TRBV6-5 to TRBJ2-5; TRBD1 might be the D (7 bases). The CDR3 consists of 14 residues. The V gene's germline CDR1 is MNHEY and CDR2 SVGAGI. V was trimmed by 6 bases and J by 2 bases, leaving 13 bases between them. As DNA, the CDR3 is TGTGCCAGCAGGCGGGACAGCGCGCAAGAGACCCAGTACTTC. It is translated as CASRRDSAQETQYF.

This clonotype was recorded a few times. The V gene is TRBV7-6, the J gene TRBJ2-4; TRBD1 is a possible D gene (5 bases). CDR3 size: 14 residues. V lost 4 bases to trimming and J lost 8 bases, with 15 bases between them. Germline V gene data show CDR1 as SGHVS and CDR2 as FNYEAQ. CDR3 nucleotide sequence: TGTGCCAGCAGCTCTGTAGGTGGGGCGGACATTCAGTACTTC. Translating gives CASSSVGGADIQYF.

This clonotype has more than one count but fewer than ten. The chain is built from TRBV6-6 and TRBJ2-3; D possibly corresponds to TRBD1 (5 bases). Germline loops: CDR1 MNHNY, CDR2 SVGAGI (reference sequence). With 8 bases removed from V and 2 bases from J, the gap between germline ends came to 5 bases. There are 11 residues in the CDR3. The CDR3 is CASGATDTQYF. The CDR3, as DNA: TGTGCCAGCGGGGCCACAGATACGCAGTATTTT.

The CDR3 region is CASSQRDSDWTEAFF. The CDR3 DNA reads as TGCGCCAGCAGCCAGAGGGACAGCGATTGGACTGAAGCTTTCTTT. The chain employs TRBV4-1 and TRBJ1-1; 7 nucleotides align to TRBD1. Trimming removed 3 bases from V and 5 bases from J; junction bases left unmatched: 9. Germline V gene sequence: CDR1 MGHRA, CDR2 YSYEKL. The CDR3 consists of 15 residues.

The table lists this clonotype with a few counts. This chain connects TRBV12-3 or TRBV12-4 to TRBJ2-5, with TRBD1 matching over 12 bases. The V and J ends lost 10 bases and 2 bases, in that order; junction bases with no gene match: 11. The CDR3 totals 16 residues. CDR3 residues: CATGQGARGGQETQYF. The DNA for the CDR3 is TGTGCCACGGGACAGGGGGCGAGGGGGGGACAAGAGACCCAGTACTTC.

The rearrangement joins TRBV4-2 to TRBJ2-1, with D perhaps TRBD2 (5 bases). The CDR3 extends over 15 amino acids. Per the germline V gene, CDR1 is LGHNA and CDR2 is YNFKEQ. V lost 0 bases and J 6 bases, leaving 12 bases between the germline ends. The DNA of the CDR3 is TGTGCCAGCAGCCAAGATCGTTCGGGGTCCAATGAGCAGTTCTTC. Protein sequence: CASSQDRSGSNEQFF.

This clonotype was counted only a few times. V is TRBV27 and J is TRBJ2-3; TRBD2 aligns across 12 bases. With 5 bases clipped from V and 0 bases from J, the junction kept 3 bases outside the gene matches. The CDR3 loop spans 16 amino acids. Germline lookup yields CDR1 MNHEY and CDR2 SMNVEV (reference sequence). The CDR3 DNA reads TGTGCCAGCAGTCCACTAGCGGGGGGTAGCACAGATACGCAGTATTTT. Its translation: CASSPLAGGSTDTQYF.

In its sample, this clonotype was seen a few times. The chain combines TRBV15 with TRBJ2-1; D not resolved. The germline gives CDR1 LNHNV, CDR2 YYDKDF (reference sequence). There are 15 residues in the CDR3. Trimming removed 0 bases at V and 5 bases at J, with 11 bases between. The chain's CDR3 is CATSRELGVDNEQFF. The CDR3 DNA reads TGTGCCACCAGCAGAGAGCTGGGTGTGGACAATGAGCAGTTCTTC.

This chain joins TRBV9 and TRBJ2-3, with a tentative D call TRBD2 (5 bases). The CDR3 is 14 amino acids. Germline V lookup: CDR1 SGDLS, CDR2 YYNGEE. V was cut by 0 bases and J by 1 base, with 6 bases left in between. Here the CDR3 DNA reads TGTGCCAGCAGCGTAGACGGGGGCACAGATACGCAGTATTTT. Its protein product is CASSVDGGTDTQYF. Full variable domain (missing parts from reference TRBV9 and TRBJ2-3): DSGVTQTPKHLITATGQRVTLRCSPRSGDLSVYWYQQSLDQGLQFLIQYYNGEERAKGNILERFSAQQFPDLHSELNLSSLELGDSALYFCASSVDGGTDTQYFGPGTRLTVL.

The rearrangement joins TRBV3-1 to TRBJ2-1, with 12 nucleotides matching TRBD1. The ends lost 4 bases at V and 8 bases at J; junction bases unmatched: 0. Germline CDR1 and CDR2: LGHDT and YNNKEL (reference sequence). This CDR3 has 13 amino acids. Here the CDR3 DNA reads TGTGCCAGCAGCCGGGACAGGGGGCATGAGCAGTTCTTC. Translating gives CASSRDRGHEQFF.

The CDR3 region is CASSLAPGSGANVLTF. In DNA, the CDR3 is TGTGCCAGCAGCTTGGCCCCAGGGTCCGGGGCCAACGTCCTGACTTTC. The chain links TRBV5-6 to TRBJ2-6; perhaps TRBD1 as D (5 bases). The germline CDR1 and CDR2 sequences are SGHDT and YYEEEE. The CDR3 covers 16 residues. Trimming stripped 0 bases from V and 4 bases from J, with 11 bases between.

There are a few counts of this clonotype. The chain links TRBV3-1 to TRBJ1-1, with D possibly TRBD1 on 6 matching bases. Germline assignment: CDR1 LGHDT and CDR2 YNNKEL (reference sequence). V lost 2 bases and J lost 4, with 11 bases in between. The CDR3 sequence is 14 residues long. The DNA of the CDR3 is TGTGCCAGCAGCCAAAAGGGCAGGGGCACTGAAGCTTTCTTT. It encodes CASSQKGRGTEAFF.

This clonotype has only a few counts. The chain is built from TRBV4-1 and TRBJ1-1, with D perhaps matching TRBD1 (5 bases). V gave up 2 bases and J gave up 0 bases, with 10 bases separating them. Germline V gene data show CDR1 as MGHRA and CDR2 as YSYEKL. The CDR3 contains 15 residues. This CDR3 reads CASSQPGLLNTEAFF. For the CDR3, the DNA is TGCGCCAGCAGCCAACCGGGACTCCTGAACACTGAAGCTTTCTTT.

CDR3 amino acids: CASSSQVPYEQYF. Here the CDR3 DNA reads TGTGCCAGCAGTTCTCAGGTCCCCTACGAGCAGTACTTC. This chain connects TRBV27 to TRBJ2-7, with unresolved D. V was clipped by 4 bases and J by 2 bases, with 9 bases between them. This CDR3 comprises 13 residues. From germline, CDR1 is MNHEY and CDR2 SMNVEV (reference sequence).